Each of the 18 T cell receptor beta chains below was sequenced from the same sample in a study of blood T cell repertoires in COVID-19. The repertoire was sequenced with immunoSEQ multiplex PCR; TCRdb's copy has only in-frame clones and lacks some. The sample shows 65,000 to 90,000 clones, 83% of them seen only once. Input material: peripheral blood. The receptors shown here come from a woman of 80 years or more with acute or convalescent COVID-19.

CDR3 amino acids: CASSVEGTSHNEQFF. CDR3 sequence (DNA): TGTGCCAGCAGTGTCGAGGGAACTTCGCACAATGAGCAGTTCTTC. The chain recombines TRBV25-1 with TRBJ2-1; perhaps TRBD2 as D (5 bases). The CDR3 runs to 15 residues. From germline, CDR1 is MGHDK and CDR2 SYGVNS. V lost 4 bases and J 5 bases, leaving 15 bases between the germline ends. Based on the CDR3 plus reference TRBV25-1 and TRBJ2-1, the full variable domain is EADIYQTPRYLVIGTGKKITLECSQTMGHDKMYWYQQDPGMELHLIHYSYGVNSTEKGDLSSESTVSRIRTEHFPLTLESARPSHTSQYLCASSVEGTSHNEQFFGPGTRLTVL.

The V gene is TRBV6-2 or TRBV6-3, the J gene TRBJ2-4, with a tentative D call TRBD2 (7 bases). Between the trimmed V and J ends, which lost 6 bases and 8 bases, there was a span of 17 bases. Germline CDR1 reads MNHEY; CDR2 reads SVGEGT. This CDR3 is built from 14 residues. This chain's CDR3 is CASSSRGGADIQYF. For the CDR3, the DNA is TGTGCCAGCAGCTCCCGAGGGGGGGCGGACATTCAGTACTTC.

The chain employs TRBV27 and TRBJ2-3; 14 positions match TRBD2. Trimming at V came to 5 bases and at J to 0 bases, leaving 7 bases not matched to a gene. CDR1 is MNHEY, CDR2 SMNVEV, per germline (reference sequence). The CDR3 sequence is 18 residues long. CDR3 DNA: TGTGCCAGCAGTCGGACTAGCGGGAGGCCCATTAGCACAGATACGCAGTATTTT. As protein: CASSRTSGRPISTDTQYF.

This clone was observed once. The chain uses TRBV5-1 and TRBJ2-7, with TRBD1 matching 9 bases. Germline trimming cut 0 bases from V and 2 bases from J; bases unmatched to any gene: 9. This CDR3 is 17 amino acids long. Germline V lookup: CDR1 SGHRS, CDR2 YFSETQ. This CDR3 is CASSLAVSGTGPYEQYF. CDR3 DNA: TGCGCCAGCAGCTTGGCCGTTTCTGGGACAGGGCCCTACGAGCAGTACTTC.

This clone occurred once. J is TRBJ1-4 and V is TRBV10-3; D perhaps matches TRBD1 (6 bases). Germline V lookup: CDR1 ENHRY, CDR2 SYGVKD. This CDR3 spans 14 amino acids. V lost 0 bases and J lost 5, with 7 bases in between. The CDR3 nucleotides are TGTGCCATCAGTGAGTCTACAGGGAATGAAAAACTGTTTTTT. Translating it yields CAISESTGNEKLFF.

V is TRBV19 and J is TRBJ2-1; 7 bases are shared with TRBD2. The CDR3 is 14 residues long. Trimming cost V 6 bases and J 3 bases; bases outside gene matches: 5. Germline values: CDR1 LNHDA, CDR2 SQIVND (reference sequence). Written as DNA, the CDR3 is TGTGCCAGTAGCGCGGGAGTGGGCTACAATGAGCAGTTCTTC. Amino acid sequence: CASSAGVGYNEQFF.

V gene TRBV7-9 combines with J gene TRBJ2-7; D is possibly TRBD1 (5 bases). The V and J ends lost 1 base and 4 bases respectively, with 8 bases between them. Per germline, CDR1 SEHNR and CDR2 FQNEAQ (reference sequence). CDR3 length: 13 amino acids. CDR3 DNA sequence: TGTGCCAGCAGCTTAGAGGGGAAATACGAGCAGTACTTC. This codes for CASSLEGKYEQYF.

This clone is a singleton in its sample. The chain recombines TRBV28 with TRBJ2-1, with a possible D match to TRBD1 (8 bases). The germline V gene has CDR1 MDHEN and CDR2 SYDVKM. This CDR3 contains 15 residues. Deletions cut 7 bases from V and 1 base from J, with 14 bases between. The CDR3 region has the DNA TGTGCCAGCACTCTACAGGGGGGGTCCTACAATGAGCAGTTCTTC. The encoded protein is CASTLQGGSYNEQFF.

CDR3 region: CAISERQGTGEQYF. The CDR3 DNA sequence: TGTGCCATCAGTGAGAGACAGGGGACAGGCGAGCAGTACTTC. The chain recombines TRBV10-3 with TRBJ2-7, with 8 nucleotides matching TRBD1. Germline CDR1 is ENHRY and CDR2 is SYGVKD. V shed 2 bases, J shed 6 bases, and the junction held 6 bases outside the gene matches. The CDR3 is 14 residues long.

The chain's CDR3 is CASSKEAGKAISYEQYF. DNA for the CDR3: TGTGCCAGCAGCAAAGAGGCGGGCAAGGCAATCTCCTACGAGCAGTACTTC. The chain employs TRBV21-1 and TRBJ2-7; the table names TRBD2, a call not compared with the DNA. TRBV21-1 is designated a pseudogene. The CDR3 loop spans 17 amino acids.

The chain joins TRBV4-1 to TRBJ1-2; 8 nucleotides match TRBD1. The V gene end was trimmed by 4 bases and the J gene end by 0 bases; junction bases not matched to a gene: 7. This CDR3 is 16 amino acids long. Per the germline V gene, CDR1 is MGHRA and CDR2 is YSYEKL. CDR3 DNA: TGCGCCAGCAGCCCCGGAGCACAGGGGGCTAACTATGGCTACACCTTC. This encodes CASSPGAQGANYGYTF.

V is TRBV3-1 (or the pseudogene TRBV3-2) and J is TRBJ2-1; D might be TRBD1 (6 bases). Deletions cut 4 bases from V and 6 bases from J, with 16 bases between. From germline, CDR1 is LGHDT and CDR2 YNNKEL (reference sequence). The CDR3 covers 15 residues. CDR3 coding DNA: TGTGCCAGCAGCCTAACGACGCAGGGGATCAATGAGCAGTTCTTC. Translating it yields CASSLTTQGINEQFF.

V gene TRBV9 combines with J gene TRBJ2-1; 12 bases agree with TRBD2. Germline lookup yields CDR1 SGDLS and CDR2 YYNGEE. Trimming at V came to 0 bases and at J to 2 bases, leaving 3 bases not matched to a gene. The CDR3 contains 17 residues. The CDR3 nucleotides are TGTGCCAGCAGCGTAGGAGCTAGCGGGAGGGCCTACAATGAGCAGTTCTTC. It specifies CASSVGASGRAYNEQFF.

The chain is built from TRBV18 and TRBJ2-7; tentative D call: TRBD1 (6 bases). This CDR3 is built from 12 residues. Trimming removed 3 bases at V and 6 bases at J, with 9 bases between. CDR1 and CDR2 from the germline V gene are KGHSH and LQKENI. The CDR3 bases are TGTGCCAGCTCACCCGTCAGGGGCGAGCAGTACTTC. Translation gives CASSPVRGEQYF.

Only one count was recorded for this clone. The rearrangement links TRBV18 to TRBJ1-4; TRBD1 matches 7 bases. The junction had 4 bases not matched to a gene; V was cut back by 3 bases and J by 3 bases. CDR1 is KGHSH, CDR2 LQKENI, per germline. This CDR3 contains 15 residues. The CDR3: CASSPRDSANEKLFF. CDR3 coding DNA: TGTGCCAGCTCACCTCGGGACAGCGCTAATGAAAAACTGTTTTTT. Looking up the rest from reference TRBV18 and TRBJ1-4 gives the full variable domain: NAGVMQNPRHLVRRRGQEARLRCSPMKGHSHVYWYRQLPEEGLKFMVYLQKENIIDESGMPKERFSAEFPKEGPSILRIQQVVRGDSAAYFCASSPRDSANEKLFFGSGTQLSVL.

This chain joins TRBV7-2 and TRBJ2-5; a weak D match, TRBD2 (6 bases). Trimming removed 3 bases at V and 7 bases at J, with 12 bases between. CDR1 is SGHTA, CDR2 FQGNSA, per germline. CDR3 length equals 13 residues. The CDR3 spells CASSFRESATQYF. The CDR3 nucleotides are TGTGCCAGCAGCTTTCGGGAGAGCGCGACCCAGTACTTC. Full variable domain (outside the CDR3, taken from reference TRBV7-2 and TRBJ2-5): GAGVSQSPSNKVTEKGKDVELRCDPISGHTALYWYRQSLGQGLEFLIYFQGNSAPDKSGLPSDRFSAERTGGSVSTLTIQRTQQEDSAVYLCASSFRESATQYFGPGTRLLVL.

The CDR3 nucleotides read TGCAGTGCTAGGGGGGACAGGGACCAGTACTTC. This translates into CSARGDRDQYF. The chain has TRBV20-1 and TRBJ2-7; TRBD1 matches 9 bases. This CDR3 spans 11 amino acids. CDR1 is DFQATT, CDR2 SNEGSKA, per germline (reference sequence). V lost 3 bases and J lost 10; bases outside the gene matches: 4.

This clone was observed a handful of times. V is TRBV29-1 and J is TRBJ1-2, with 7 nucleotides matching TRBD1. The CDR3 covers 13 residues. Unmatched junction bases numbered 8, after V lost 6 bases and J lost 4 bases. Germline assignment: CDR1 SQVTM and CDR2 ANQGSEA. This chain's CDR3 is CSVDRVGVYGYTF. CDR3 in DNA: TGCAGCGTCGACAGGGTCGGCGTCTATGGCTACACCTTC. Full variable domain (outside the CDR3, taken from reference TRBV29-1 and TRBJ1-2): SAVISQKPSRDICQRGTSLTIQCQVDSQVTMMFWYRQQPGQSLTLIATANQGSEATYESGFVIDKFPISRPNLTFSTLTVSNMSPEDSSIYLCSVDRVGVYGYTFGSGTRLTVV.